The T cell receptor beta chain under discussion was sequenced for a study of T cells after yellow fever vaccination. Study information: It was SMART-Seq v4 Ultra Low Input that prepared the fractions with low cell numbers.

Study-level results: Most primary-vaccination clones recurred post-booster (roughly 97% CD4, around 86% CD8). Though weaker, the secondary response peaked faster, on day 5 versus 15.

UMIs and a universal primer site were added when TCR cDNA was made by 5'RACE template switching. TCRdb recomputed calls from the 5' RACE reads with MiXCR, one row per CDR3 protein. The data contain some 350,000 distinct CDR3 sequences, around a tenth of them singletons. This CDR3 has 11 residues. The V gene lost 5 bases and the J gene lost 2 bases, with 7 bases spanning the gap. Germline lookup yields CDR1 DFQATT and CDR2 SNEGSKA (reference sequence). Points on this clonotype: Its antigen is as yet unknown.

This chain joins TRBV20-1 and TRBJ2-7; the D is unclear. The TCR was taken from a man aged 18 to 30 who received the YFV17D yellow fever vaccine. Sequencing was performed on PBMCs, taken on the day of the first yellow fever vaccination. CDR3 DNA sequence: TGCAGTGCTCGGACCCCCTACGAGCAGTACTTC. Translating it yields CSARTPYEQYF.